Below are 29 T cell receptor beta chains sequenced from a single sample in a study of cytomegalovirus exposure and HLA in healthy donors. Vbeta (60) and Jbeta (13) primers were used in the PCR. Repertoires were generated with immunoSEQ multiplex PCR, while TCRdb's copy carries only in-frame clones and drops some. The sample consists of about 160,000 clones, around 80% of them appearing once. Specimen: PBMCs. All receptors come from a man aged 35-49 years in good health and CMV-seronegative.

V gene TRBV6-5 combines with J gene TRBJ2-2; 11 positions agree with TRBD2. V gave up 1 base and J gave up 8 bases; unmatched junction bases: 6. This CDR3 region has 16 residues. Germline assignment: CDR1 MNHEY and CDR2 SVGAGI. The DNA for the CDR3 is TGTGCCAGCAGTTACTACACTAGCGGGAGTTCAGGGGAGCTGTTTTTT. This sequence encodes CASSYYTSGSSGELFF.

The chain joins TRBV6-5 to TRBJ1-1, with TRBD1 as a possible D gene (6 bases). Trimming took 2 bases from V and 11 from J, leaving 18 bases between them. CDR1 is MNHEY and CDR2 is SVGAGI in the germline V gene. CDR3 length: 14 residues. The CDR3 reads CASSYSSGGVAAFF. The CDR3 DNA sequence: TGTGCCAGCAGTTACAGTTCGGGGGGCGTAGCGGCTTTCTTT.

The table lists this clone with a few counts. This same CDR3 is encoded by further DNA sequences in the sample. This sequence joins TRBV28 and TRBJ1-5; no reliable D call. The CDR3 sequence is 14 residues long. V lost 3 bases to trimming and J lost 3 bases, with 9 bases between them. Germline values: CDR1 MDHEN, CDR2 SYDVKM. The CDR3 spells CASSFGRVNQPQHF. CDR3 DNA: TGTGCCAGCAGTTTCGGGAGGGTCAATCAGCCCCAGCATTTT.

Written as DNA, the CDR3 is TGTGCCAGCAGCTCGGGACAGCAAGAGACCCAGTACTTC. Translated: CASSSGQQETQYF. The genes are TRBV11-3 and TRBJ2-5; 7 bases align to TRBD1. Germline V lookup: CDR1 SGHNT, CDR2 YENEEA. The CDR3 loop spans 13 amino acids. The ends lost 4 bases at V and 2 bases at J; junction bases unmatched: 1.

About this clone: A read error may produce the germline difference seen at one junction end. The chain has TRBV5-4 and TRBJ1-3, with no clear D. The CDR3 loop spans 14 amino acids. Per germline, CDR1 SGHNT and CDR2 YYREEE (reference sequence). CDR3 in amino acids: CASSLDFGGSTIYF. The CDR3 nucleotides read TGTGCCAGCAGCTTGGATTTTGGAGGAAGCACCATATATTTT.

This clone was counted only a few times. The CDR3 DNA sequence: TGTGCCAGCAGCTTGAGCCGGACAGGGGGGGAGCTGTTTTTT. Translated: CASSLSRTGGELFF. The chain links TRBV5-4 to TRBJ2-2; TRBD1 matches at 8 bases. Germline CDR1 reads SGHNT; CDR2 reads YYREEE (reference sequence). The CDR3 has 14 amino acids. The V gene end was trimmed by 1 base and the J gene end by 8 bases; junction bases not matched to a gene: 4.

Notes on this clone: At one end, the junction sequence differs from germline, possibly due to a read error. V and J are TRBV7-9 and TRBJ2-3; 13 positions match TRBD2. This CDR3 comprises 17 residues. The V gene's germline CDR1 is SEHNR and CDR2 FQNEAQ (reference sequence). The CDR3: CSSSQGLGLAGTDTQYF. The CDR3 DNA reads TGTTCCAGCAGCCAAGGGTTGGGACTAGCGGGAACAGATACGCAGTATTTT.

The chain couples TRBV18 to TRBJ2-1; TRBD2 matches 10 bases. The junction had 6 bases not matched to a gene; V was cut back by 2 bases and J by 5 bases. CDR1 and CDR2 (germline): KGHSH, LQKENI. The CDR3 is 16 residues long. In DNA form, the CDR3 reads TGTGCCAGCTCACCAGCGCTCACTAGCGGGAACAATGAGCAGTTCTTC. This translates into CASSPALTSGNNEQFF.

The count of this clone is one. The genes are TRBV4-2 and TRBJ2-7, with D possibly matching TRBD2 (7 bases). In germline, CDR1 is LGHNA, CDR2 YNFKEQ. V gave up 4 bases and J gave up 5 bases, with 21 bases separating them. This CDR3 comprises 16 residues. CDR3 DNA sequence: TGTGCCAGCAGCCGTGGGGGGGGCGAACCCGCCCACGAGCAGTACTTC. Its translation: CASSRGGGEPAHEQYF.

This clone was seen only a few times. V is TRBV7-9 and J is TRBJ1-5, with 9 positions matching TRBD1. V dropped 5 bases and J dropped 2; count of bases not matched to a gene: 7. The germline CDR1 and CDR2 sequences are SEHNR and FQNEAQ (reference sequence). The CDR3 extends over 16 amino acids. In DNA form, the CDR3 reads TGTGCCAGCAGCACATCCTGGACAGGGGGCAATCAGCCCCAGCATTTT. Protein product: CASSTSWTGGNQPQHF. Variable domain in full (rest from reference TRBV7-9 and TRBJ1-5): DTGVSQNPRHKITKRGQNVTFRCDPISEHNRLYWYRQTLGQGPEFLTYFQNEAQLEKSRLLSDRFSAERPKGSFSTLEIQRTEQGDSAMYLCASSTSWTGGNQPQHFGDGTRLSIL.

The chain uses TRBV5-1 and TRBJ1-5; TRBD1 might be the D (5 bases). Trimming took 5 bases from V and 5 from J, leaving 17 bases between them. Germline V gene data show CDR1 as SGHRS and CDR2 as YFSETQ. CDR3 size: 15 residues. The CDR3, as DNA: TGCGCCAGCAGGTTGTCAGGGACGGGGGATCAGCCCCAGCATTTT. As protein: CASRLSGTGDQPQHF.

J is TRBJ2-3 and V is TRBV5-1; TRBD2 aligns across 12 bases. V lost 2 bases, J lost 5 bases, and 9 bases stayed unmatched. CDR1 is SGHRS, CDR2 YFSETQ, per germline. The CDR3 sequence is 17 residues long. Written as DNA, the CDR3 is TGCGCCAGCAGCTTTAGACTAGCGGGAGCAAATCTAGATACGCAGTATTTT. It specifies CASSFRLAGANLDTQYF.

This clone was counted only a few times. V is TRBV6-1 and J is TRBJ2-7, with 8 bases identical to TRBD1. Trimming removed 2 bases from V and 1 base from J; junction bases left unmatched: 4. This CDR3 region has 15 residues. Germline V gives CDR1 MNHNS, CDR2 SASEGT. For the CDR3, the DNA is TGTGCCAGCAGTGAACATCGGGACAGGTCCTACGAGCAGTACTTC. Protein sequence: CASSEHRDRSYEQYF.

The chain uses TRBV14 and TRBJ2-5; D perhaps matches TRBD2 (5 bases). Deletions cut 7 bases from V and 3 bases from J, with 12 bases between. The germline V gene encodes CDR1 SGHDN and CDR2 FVKESK. CDR3 size: 13 residues. In nucleotides, the CDR3 is TGTGCCAGCAAAATACGGGGTGAAGAGACCCAGTACTTC. This encodes CASKIRGEETQYF.

The sample holds one count of this clone. The rearrangement joins TRBV7-2 to TRBJ2-7, with a weak D call TRBD2 (6 bases). The CDR3 runs 17 residues. V was trimmed by 6 bases and J by 5 bases, leaving 26 bases between them. CDR1 is SGHTA, CDR2 FQGNSA, per germline. The DNA of the CDR3 is TGTGCCAGCAGGTCCACCACACCAGGTGTCTGGACTAACGAGCAGTACTTC. It encodes CASRSTTPGVWTNEQYF. The complete variable domain, with remaining parts taken from reference TRBV7-2 and TRBJ2-7, reads GAGVSQSPSNKVTEKGKDVELRCDPISGHTALYWYRQSLGQGLEFLIYFQGNSAPDKSGLPSDRFSAERTGGSVSTLTIQRTQQEDSAVYLCASRSTTPGVWTNEQYFGPGTRLTVT.

V usage is TRBV5-1 and J usage is TRBJ2-2; 8 nucleotides match TRBD1. From germline, CDR1 is SGHRS and CDR2 YFSETQ. This CDR3 region has 15 residues. V gave up 3 bases and J gave up 3 bases; unmatched junction bases: 4. CDR3 loop: CASSSDRGYTGELFF. The CDR3 DNA reads as TGCGCCAGCAGCTCAGACAGGGGTTACACCGGGGAGCTGTTTTTT.

J is TRBJ2-1 and V is TRBV7-2, with 8 bases identical to TRBD2. The length of the CDR3 is 15 residues. J was trimmed by 10 bases and V by 5 bases; bases with no gene match: 13. Germline V gene lookup returns CDR1 SGHTA and CDR2 FQGNSA. CDR3 coding DNA: TGTGCCAGCAGCGGTAGTGGGACTAGAGTACAAGAGCAGTTCTTC. Protein: CASSGSGTRVQEQFF.

The chain recombines TRBV2 with TRBJ2-3; 10 bases align to TRBD2. The CDR3 is 15 amino acids. V shed 7 bases and J 10 bases; nucleotides not matched to a gene: 14. The germline V gene encodes CDR1 SNHLY and CDR2 FYNNEI. DNA of the CDR3: TGTGCCAGCAAACCGGGACTAGCGCGACCAGGGGCGCAGTATTTT. It specifies CASKPGLARPGAQYF.

This clone was counted between two and nine times. The chain joins TRBV7-8 to TRBJ2-7, with 8 bases matching TRBD2. Germline values: CDR1 SGHVS, CDR2 FQNEAQ. The CDR3 loop spans 14 amino acids. V lost 2 bases and J lost 5; bases outside the gene matches: 5. CDR3: CASSLRREDHEQYF. In DNA form, the CDR3 reads TGTGCCAGCAGCTTACGGCGGGAGGACCACGAGCAGTACTTC. Complete variable domain (other parts from reference TRBV7-8 and TRBJ2-7): GAGVSQSPRYKVAKRGQDVALRCDPISGHVSLFWYQQALGQGPEFLTYFQNEAQLDKSGLPSDRFFAERPEGSVSTLKIQRTQQEDSAVYLCASSLRREDHEQYFGPGTRLTVT.

The chain has TRBV10-3 and TRBJ1-5; TRBD1 agrees at 7 bases. Per germline, CDR1 ENHRY and CDR2 SYGVKD. V dropped 2 bases and J dropped 2; count of bases not matched to a gene: 3. The CDR3 spans 15 residues. In DNA, the CDR3 is TGTGCCATCAGTGAGGACAGGGCTGGCAATCAGCCCCAGCATTTT. Encoded protein: CAISEDRAGNQPQHF.

The chain carries TRBV19 and TRBJ1-2, with 7 bases matching TRBD1. This CDR3 comprises 12 residues. Germline CDR1 reads LNHDA; CDR2 reads SQIVND (reference sequence). The V segment lost 10 bases and the J segment 8 bases; nucleotides outside the gene matches: 10. This CDR3 reads CAIREGARGYTF. The CDR3 DNA follows: TGTGCCATACGAGAGGGGGCGCGGGGCTACACCTTC.

The V call is TRBV29-1, the J call TRBJ2-1, with D maybe TRBD1 (5 bases). The germline gives CDR1 SQVTM, CDR2 ANQGSEA. Trimming removed 3 bases from V and 7 bases from J, with 13 bases in between. The CDR3 is 13 amino acids. The CDR3 bases are TGCAGCGTTGATTGGTTAGGGGAAAATGAGCAGTTCTTC. Translation gives CSVDWLGENEQFF.

Only a few counts were recorded for this clone. The rearrangement links TRBV11-3 to TRBJ2-2; D gene unclear. V was trimmed by 3 bases and J by 7 bases, leaving 12 bases between them. Germline CDR1 and CDR2: SGHNT and YENEEA. This CDR3 is 14 amino acids long. The CDR3 DNA is TGTGCCAGCAGCTTTGACTCTCTTGGCGGGGAGCTGTTTTTT. It specifies CASSFDSLGGELFF.

The rearrangement uses TRBV15 and TRBJ2-7; 7 nucleotides match TRBD1. The trim removed 3 bases at V and 0 bases at J, leaving 5 bases unmatched. Germline assignment: CDR1 LNHNV and CDR2 YYDKDF (reference sequence). The CDR3 consists of 15 residues. The CDR3 DNA reads TGTGCCACCAGCAGTGCGACAGGGAGCTCCTACGAGCAGTACTTC. It specifies CATSSATGSSYEQYF.

The chain has TRBV5-1 and TRBJ2-3, with 8 bases lining up with TRBD2. V was clipped by 1 base and J by 0 bases; unmatched bases: 4. Germline CDR1 and CDR2: SGHRS and YFSETQ. There are 16 residues in the CDR3. CDR3 nucleotides: TGCGCCAGCAGCTTGCTGAGCGGGAGCAGCACAGATACGCAGTATTTT. Amino acid sequence: CASSLLSGSSTDTQYF.

This clone was picked up a small number of times. The chain links TRBV30 to TRBJ2-7; TRBD2 might be the D (6 bases). CDR1 is GTSNPN, CDR2 SVGIG, per germline (reference sequence). The CDR3 has 13 residues. Trimming took off 7 bases at V and 7 bases at J, with 20 bases between the two ends. The CDR3 sequence is CASRDSALREQYF. The CDR3 region has the DNA TGTGCCTCTCGGGACTCCGCCTTGAGGGAGCAGTACTTC.

This clone was counted a single time. This rearrangement joins TRBV4-2 to TRBJ2-3, with TRBD2 matching over 7 bases. Germline values: CDR1 LGHNA, CDR2 YNFKEQ. Trimming cost V 0 bases and J 4 bases; bases outside gene matches: 10. The CDR3 loop spans 17 amino acids. In DNA, the CDR3 is TGTGCCAGCAGCCAAGATTCGGGGGAGGGCCAACCAGATACGCAGTATTTT. It codes for CASSQDSGEGQPDTQYF.

The chain combines TRBV27 with TRBJ1-4; D is undetermined. CDR1 and CDR2 from the germline V gene are MNHEY and SMNVEV (reference sequence). Trimming pared 2 bases from V and 11 bases from J, leaving 12 bases between. The CDR3 loop spans 13 amino acids. The CDR3 DNA reads as TGTGCCAGCAGTTTACCCCCCTTTGTGAAACTGTTTTTT. Residues: CASSLPPFVKLFF.

In the case of this clone: This same CDR3 is encoded by further DNA sequences in the sample. The chain is built from TRBV6-6 and TRBJ1-2, with D unresolved. Germline CDR1 MNHNY, CDR2 SVGAGI (reference sequence). The CDR3 extends over 12 amino acids. With 6 bases removed from V and 5 bases from J, the gap between germline ends came to 10 bases. Here the CDR3 DNA reads TGTGCCAGCAGCCAAACGGGGTATGGCTACACCTTC. It yields the protein CASSQTGYGYTF.